The 3 T cell receptor beta chains listed next were all sequenced from one sample in a study of T cell changes during pregnancy in multiple sclerosis (dated by TCRdb to 2018 to 2020). Libraries were constructed by the immunoSEQ multiplex PCR assay. Entries here come from immuneACCESS through TCRdb and include only in-frame sequences with V and J called. Some clones fail to appear in such tables; in the studies checked, an unresolved V gene covers under half of the shortfall, and the cause of the remainder is unknown. The sample includes over 70,000 clones, with approximately 92% observed a single time. The biggest ten clones account for 2.5% to 3.5% of the sample. Sequenced here: peripheral blood, sampled in the third trimester of pregnancy. The source of these receptors is a female donor in good health, enrolled as a control in a pregnancy study.

The chain is built from TRBV4-3 and TRBJ2-2; the match to TRBD2 covers 12 bases. V dropped 1 base and J dropped 5; count of bases not matched to a gene: 5. The CDR3 sequence is 17 residues long. The germline CDR1 and CDR2 sequences are LGHNA and YSLEER. CDR3: CASSQASSGRGTGELFF. CDR3 nucleotides: TGCGCCAGCAGCCAAGCGTCTAGCGGGAGGGGTACCGGGGAGCTGTTTTTT.

The gene calls are TRBV19 and TRBJ2-5, with D possibly being TRBD2 (7 bases). V was shortened by 5 bases and J by 2 bases, with 18 bases between the two germline ends. Germline assignment: CDR1 LNHDA and CDR2 SQIVND (reference sequence). This CDR3 spans 16 amino acids. The CDR3 nucleotides read TGTGCCAGTAGTCGGGGGGCAGGTACTATGCAAGAGACCCAGTACTTC. Translating gives CASSRGAGTMQETQYF.

This sequence joins TRBV27 and TRBJ2-7; TRBD1 agrees at 7 bases. Germline trimming cut 5 bases from V and 2 bases from J; bases unmatched to any gene: 6. The CDR3 has 14 residues. CDR1 and CDR2 from the germline V gene are MNHEY and SMNVEV (reference sequence). The DNA of the CDR3 is TGTGCCAGCAGTGGACGGGACAGACCCTACGAGCAGTACTTC. It encodes CASSGRDRPYEQYF.